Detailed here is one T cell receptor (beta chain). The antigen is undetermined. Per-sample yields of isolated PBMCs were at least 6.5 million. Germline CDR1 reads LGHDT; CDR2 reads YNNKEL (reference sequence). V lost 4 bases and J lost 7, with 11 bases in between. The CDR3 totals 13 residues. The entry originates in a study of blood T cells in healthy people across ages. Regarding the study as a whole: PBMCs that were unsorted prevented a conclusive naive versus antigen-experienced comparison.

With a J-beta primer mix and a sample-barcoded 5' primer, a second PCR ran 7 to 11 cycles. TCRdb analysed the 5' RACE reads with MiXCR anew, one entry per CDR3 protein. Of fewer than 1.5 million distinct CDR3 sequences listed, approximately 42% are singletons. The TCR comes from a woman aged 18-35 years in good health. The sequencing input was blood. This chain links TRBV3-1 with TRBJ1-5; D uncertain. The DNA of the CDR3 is TGTGCCAGCAGCCCGACGGGGTGGCAGCCCCAGCATTTT. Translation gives CASSPTGWQPQHF.